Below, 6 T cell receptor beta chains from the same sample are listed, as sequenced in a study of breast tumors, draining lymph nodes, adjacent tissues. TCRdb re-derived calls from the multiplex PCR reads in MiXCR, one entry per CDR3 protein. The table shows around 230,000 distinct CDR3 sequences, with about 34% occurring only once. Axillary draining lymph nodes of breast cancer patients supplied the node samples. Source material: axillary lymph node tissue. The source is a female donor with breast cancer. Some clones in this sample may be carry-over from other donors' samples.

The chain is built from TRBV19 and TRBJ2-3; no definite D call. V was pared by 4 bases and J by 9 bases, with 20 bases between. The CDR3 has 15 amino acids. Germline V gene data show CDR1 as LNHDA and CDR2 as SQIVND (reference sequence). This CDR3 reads CASSTPPSRWVTQYF. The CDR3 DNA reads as TGTGCCAGTAGTACCCCCCCCTCCCGGTGGGTCACGCAGTATTTT.

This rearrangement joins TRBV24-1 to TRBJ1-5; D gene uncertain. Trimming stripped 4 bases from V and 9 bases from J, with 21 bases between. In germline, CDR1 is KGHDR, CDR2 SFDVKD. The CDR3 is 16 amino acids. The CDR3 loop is CATSDPVRPGSRPQHF. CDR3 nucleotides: TGTGCCACCAGTGACCCAGTTCGTCCGGGCTCTCGGCCCCAGCATTTT.

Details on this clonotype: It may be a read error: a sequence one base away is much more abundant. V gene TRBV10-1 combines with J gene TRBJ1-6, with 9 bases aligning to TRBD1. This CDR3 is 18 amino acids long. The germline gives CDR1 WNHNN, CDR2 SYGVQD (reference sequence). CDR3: CAGRAFAGQGIIASPLHF. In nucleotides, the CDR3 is TGCGCCGGCAGAGCGTTCGCAGGACAGGGGATTATCGCATCACCCCTCCACTTT.

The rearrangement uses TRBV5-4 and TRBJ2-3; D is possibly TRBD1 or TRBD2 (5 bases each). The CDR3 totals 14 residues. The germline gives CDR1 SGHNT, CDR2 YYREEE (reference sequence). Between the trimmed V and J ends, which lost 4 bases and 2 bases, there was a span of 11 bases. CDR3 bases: TGTGCCAGCAGCCCCGGGACCGACACAGATACGCAGTATTTT. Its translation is CASSPGTDTDTQYF.

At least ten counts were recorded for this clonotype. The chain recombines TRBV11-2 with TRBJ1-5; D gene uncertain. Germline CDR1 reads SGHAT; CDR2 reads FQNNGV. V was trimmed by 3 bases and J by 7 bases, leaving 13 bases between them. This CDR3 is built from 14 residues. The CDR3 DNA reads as TGTGCCAGCAGCTTGCCGGGCGCGGGACAGCCCCAGCATTTT. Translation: CASSLPGAGQPQHF.

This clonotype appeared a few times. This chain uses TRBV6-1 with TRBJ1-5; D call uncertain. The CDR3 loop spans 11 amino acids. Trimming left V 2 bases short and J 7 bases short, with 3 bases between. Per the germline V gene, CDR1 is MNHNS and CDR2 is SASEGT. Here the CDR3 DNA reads TGTGCCAGCAGTGAATGGCAGCCCCAGCATTTT. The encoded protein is CASSEWQPQHF.